This T cell receptor (beta chain) was captured in a study of blood T cell repertoires in COVID-19. Looking at the study overall: COVID-19 samples collected from the United States, Italy and Spain covered acute and convalescent phases. Sources were T cells, B-cell-depleted T cells, or PBMCs; the material itself was cDNA or gDNA.

Authors' methods: Amplification of reference gene primers provided the estimated nucleated cell counts. Profiling relied on immunoSEQ multiplex PCR, and the TCRdb table lists in-frame clones only, not all of them. V, J and clone size were drawn from that table, and D and trimming were deduced from the DNA. The table has over 55,000 clones, around 82% seen once. The ends were cut back, 5 bases at V and 5 bases at J, with 16 bases in the middle. Germline V lookup: CDR1 SGHAT, CDR2 FQDESV (reference sequence). The CDR3 runs to 15 residues. Sequencing input: peripheral blood. This receptor was identified in a man aged 50-60 years with active COVID-19. The gene calls are TRBV11-1 and TRBJ2-1; D is perhaps TRBD2 (7 bases). The CDR3 spells CASSEPGGPHNEQFF. CDR3 sequence (DNA): TGTGCCAGCAGCGAACCCGGGGGGCCCCACAATGAGCAGTTCTTC.